This T cell receptor beta chain was sequenced during a study of beta chain features in type 1 diabetes. This CDR3 is built from 17 residues. Losses at the gene ends were 6 bases for V and 1 base for J; bases not matched to a gene: 6. Looked up from germline, CDR1 is SNHLY and CDR2 is FYNNEI. cDNA synthesis used the whole RNA isolate, giving expressed TCRB sequences. Assay used: immunoSEQ multiplex PCR; TCRdb lists only in-frame clones, some missing. Of 130,000 to 150,000 clones listed, under 60% are singletons. The chain joins TRBV2 to TRBJ2-7; 16 nucleotides line up with TRBD2. The sequence was obtained from a man aged 18 to 30 in good health. Sequencing input: Tregs from blood. CDR3 nucleotides: TGTGCCAGCAGGCCGGGACTAGCGGGAGGGAAATCCTACGAGCAGTACTTC. Amino acid sequence: CASRPGLAGGKSYEQYF.